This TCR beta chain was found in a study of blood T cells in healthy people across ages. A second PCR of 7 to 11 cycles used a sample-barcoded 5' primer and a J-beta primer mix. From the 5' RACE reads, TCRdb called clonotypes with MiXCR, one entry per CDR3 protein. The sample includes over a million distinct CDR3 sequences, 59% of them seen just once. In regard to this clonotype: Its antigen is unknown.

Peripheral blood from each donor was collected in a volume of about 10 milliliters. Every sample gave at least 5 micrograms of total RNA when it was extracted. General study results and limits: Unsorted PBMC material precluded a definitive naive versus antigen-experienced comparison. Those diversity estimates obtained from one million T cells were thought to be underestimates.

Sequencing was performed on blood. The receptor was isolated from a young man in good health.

The CDR3 DNA follows: TGTGCCAGCATCCCTCAACCCCCCTCTGTTGGAGATACGCAGTATTTT. Residues: CASIPQPPSVGDTQYF. This rearrangement joins TRBV28 to TRBJ2-3; D call uncertain. This CDR3 region has 16 residues. V lost 7 bases and J 5 bases, leaving 22 bases between the germline ends. Per the germline V gene, CDR1 is MDHEN and CDR2 is SYDVKM.